One and the same sample provided the 7 T cell receptor beta chains below, sequenced in a study of blood T cell repertoires in COVID-19. TCRdb's table, derived via immunoSEQ multiplex PCR, lists solely in-frame clones and lacks some. The top ten hold approximately 4.7% of the sample, which has some 320,000 clones, about nine tenths seen once. The sample taken for sequencing was PBMCs or T cells enriched from blood (not recorded which). All receptors derive from a man in his fifties or sixties who had recovered from COVID-19.

The rearrangement links TRBV29-1 to TRBJ1-1; perhaps TRBD1 as D (6 bases). Trimming took 7 bases from V and 5 from J, leaving 17 bases between them. Germline CDR1 SQVTM, CDR2 ANQGSEA. The CDR3 has 13 residues. CDR3 sequence (DNA): TGCAGCGCCAAAGGGGGGGAGGGGACTGAAGCTTTCTTT. Its protein product is CSAKGGEGTEAFF.

This clone was found a few times. The chain couples TRBV5-1 to TRBJ2-5; 9 nucleotides line up with TRBD1. CDR1 and CDR2 (germline): SGHRS, YFSETQ. This CDR3 comprises 14 residues. The junction had 1 base not matched to a gene; V was cut back by 2 bases and J by 2 bases. The CDR3 reads CASSFGTGQETQYF. The CDR3 DNA reads as TGCGCCAGCAGCTTCGGGACAGGGCAAGAGACCCAGTACTTC.

The J gene is TRBJ2-3, the V gene TRBV10-3; 10 positions match TRBD2. Germline-derived CDR1 and CDR2 are ENHRY and SYGVKD. The CDR3 consists of 16 residues. Unmatched junction bases numbered 5, after V lost 3 bases and J lost 2 bases. The CDR3 region has the DNA TGTGCCATCAGTGATACTAGCGGGGAACACACAGATACGCAGTATTTT. Translation gives CAISDTSGEHTDTQYF.

CDR3 sequence: CASSRDFGTEQYF. The CDR3 DNA sequence: TGTGCCAGCAGCCGAGACTTCGGGACTGAGCAGTACTTC. The gene calls are TRBV4-2 and TRBJ2-7, with D possibly being TRBD2 (6 bases). CDR1 is LGHNA and CDR2 is YNFKEQ in the germline V gene. V was pared by 4 bases and J by 7 bases, with 14 bases between. This CDR3 has 13 residues.

This chain links TRBV5-1 with TRBJ2-2; 11 bases align to TRBD1. CDR3 length: 18 amino acids. V shed 5 bases and J 1 base; nucleotides not matched to a gene: 10. The V gene's germline CDR1 is SGHRS and CDR2 YFSETQ. In DNA form, the CDR3 reads TGCGCCAGCAGGGCGCCGGGACAGGGGGTTCTGAACACCGGGGAGCTGTTTTTT. Its translation is CASRAPGQGVLNTGELFF.

This clone was found a few times. Other nucleotide sequences from this sample produce the same CDR3. V is TRBV18 and J is TRBJ1-5, with TRBD1 identical over 8 bases. Per the germline V gene, CDR1 is KGHSH and CDR2 is LQKENI. V shed 4 bases and J 4 bases; nucleotides not matched to a gene: 9. The CDR3 has 16 amino acids. CDR3 sequence: CASSLTGGEGNQPQHF. The DNA of the CDR3 is TGTGCCAGCTCACTCACAGGGGGTGAGGGGAATCAGCCCCAGCATTTT. The whole variable domain, filled in from reference TRBV18 and TRBJ1-5, reads NAGVMQNPRHLVRRRGQEARLRCSPMKGHSHVYWYRQLPEEGLKFMVYLQKENIIDESGMPKERFSAEFPKEGPSILRIQQVVRGDSAAYFCASSLTGGEGNQPQHFGDGTRLSIL.

V gene TRBV2 combines with J gene TRBJ1-2; D ambiguous. V shed 4 bases and J shed 2 bases, with 11 bases lying between them. Germline V lookup: CDR1 SNHLY, CDR2 FYNNEI. The CDR3 spans 14 residues. The CDR3 bases are TGTGCCAGCAGTGTACGGAGTGAGAACTATGGCTACACCTTC. This sequence encodes CASSVRSENYGYTF.